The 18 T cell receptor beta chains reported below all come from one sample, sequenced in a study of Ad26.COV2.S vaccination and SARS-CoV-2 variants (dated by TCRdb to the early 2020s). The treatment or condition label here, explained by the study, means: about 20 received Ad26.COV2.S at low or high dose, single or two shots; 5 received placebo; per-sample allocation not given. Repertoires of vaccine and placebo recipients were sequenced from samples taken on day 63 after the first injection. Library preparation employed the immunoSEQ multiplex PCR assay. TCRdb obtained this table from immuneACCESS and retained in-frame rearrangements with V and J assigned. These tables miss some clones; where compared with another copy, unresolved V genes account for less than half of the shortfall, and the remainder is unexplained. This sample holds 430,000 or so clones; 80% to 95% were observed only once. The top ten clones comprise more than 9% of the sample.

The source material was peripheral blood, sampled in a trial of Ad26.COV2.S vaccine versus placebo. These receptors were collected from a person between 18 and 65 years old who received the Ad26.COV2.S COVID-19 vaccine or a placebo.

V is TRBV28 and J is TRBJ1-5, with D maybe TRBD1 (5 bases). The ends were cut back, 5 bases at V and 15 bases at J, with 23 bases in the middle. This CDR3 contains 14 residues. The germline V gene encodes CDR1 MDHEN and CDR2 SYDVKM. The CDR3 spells CASSQLNIPGRRHF. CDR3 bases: TGTGCCAGCAGTCAATTAAACATTCCGGGACGACGGCATTTT.

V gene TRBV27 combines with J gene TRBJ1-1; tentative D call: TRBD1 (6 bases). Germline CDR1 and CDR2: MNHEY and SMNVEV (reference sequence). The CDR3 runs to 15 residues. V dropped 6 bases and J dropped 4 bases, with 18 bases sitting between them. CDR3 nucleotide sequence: TGTGCCAGCAGGGAGTCAGGGGCTGCGGGCACTGAAGCTTTCTTT. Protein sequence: CASRESGAAGTEAFF.

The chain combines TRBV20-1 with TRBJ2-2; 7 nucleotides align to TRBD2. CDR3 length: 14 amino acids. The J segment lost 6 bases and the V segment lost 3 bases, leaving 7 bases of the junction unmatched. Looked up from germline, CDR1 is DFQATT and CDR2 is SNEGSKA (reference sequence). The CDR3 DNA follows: TGCAGTGCTAGTAGGACTAGTATGGCCGGGGAGCTGTTTTTT. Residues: CSASRTSMAGELFF.

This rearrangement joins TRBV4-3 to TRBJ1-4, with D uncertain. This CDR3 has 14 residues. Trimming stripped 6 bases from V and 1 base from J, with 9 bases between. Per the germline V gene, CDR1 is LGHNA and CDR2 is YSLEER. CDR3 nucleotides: TGCGCCAGCAGTCGGGAGGAAACTAATGAAAAACTGTTTTTT. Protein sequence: CASSREETNEKLFF.

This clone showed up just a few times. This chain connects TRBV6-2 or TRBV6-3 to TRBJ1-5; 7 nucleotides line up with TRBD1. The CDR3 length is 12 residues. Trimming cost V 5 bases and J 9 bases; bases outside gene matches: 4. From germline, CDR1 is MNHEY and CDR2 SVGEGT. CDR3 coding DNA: TGTGCCAGCAGTGAGGGACAGCGGCCCCAGCATTTT. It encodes CASSEGQRPQHF.

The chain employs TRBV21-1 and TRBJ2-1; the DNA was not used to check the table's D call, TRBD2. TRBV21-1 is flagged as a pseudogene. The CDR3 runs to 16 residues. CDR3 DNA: TGTGCCAGCAGCAACTCCCCCAGCGGAGTGAACAATGAGCAGTTCTTC. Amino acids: CASSNSPSGVNNEQFF.

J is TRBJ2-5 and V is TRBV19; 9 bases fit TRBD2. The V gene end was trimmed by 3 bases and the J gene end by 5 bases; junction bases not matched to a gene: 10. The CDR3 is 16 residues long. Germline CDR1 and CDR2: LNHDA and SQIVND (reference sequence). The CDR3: CASSMGPLAGVETQYF. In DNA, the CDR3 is TGTGCCAGTAGTATGGGGCCCTTAGCGGGAGTTGAGACCCAGTACTTC. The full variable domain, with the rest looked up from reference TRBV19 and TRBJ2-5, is DGGITQSPKYLFRKEGQNVTLSCEQNLNHDAMYWYRQDPGQGLRLIYYSQIVNDFQKGDIAEGYSVSREKKESFPLTVTSAQKNPTAFYLCASSMGPLAGVETQYFGPGTRLLVL.

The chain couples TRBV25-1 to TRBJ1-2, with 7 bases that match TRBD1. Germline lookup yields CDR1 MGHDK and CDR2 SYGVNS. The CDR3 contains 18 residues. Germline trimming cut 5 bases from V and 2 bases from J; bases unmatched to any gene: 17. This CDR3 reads CASSTSSGQMTSNYGYTF. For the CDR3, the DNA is TGTGCCAGCAGTACTTCTTCGGGACAGATGACTTCGAACTATGGCTACACCTTC.

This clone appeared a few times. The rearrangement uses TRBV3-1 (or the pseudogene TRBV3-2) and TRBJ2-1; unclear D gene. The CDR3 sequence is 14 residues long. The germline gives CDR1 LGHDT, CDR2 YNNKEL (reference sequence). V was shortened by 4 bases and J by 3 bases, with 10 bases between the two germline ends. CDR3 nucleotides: TGTGCCAGCAGCCCCCTAGGGTACTACAATGAGCAGTTCTTC. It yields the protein CASSPLGYYNEQFF.

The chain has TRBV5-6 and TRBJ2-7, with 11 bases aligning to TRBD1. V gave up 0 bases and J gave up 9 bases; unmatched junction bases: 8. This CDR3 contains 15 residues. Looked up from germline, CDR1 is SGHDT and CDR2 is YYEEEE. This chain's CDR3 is CASSLGRGQGAGQYF. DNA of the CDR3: TGTGCCAGCAGCTTGGGGAGAGGACAGGGGGCAGGGCAGTACTTC.

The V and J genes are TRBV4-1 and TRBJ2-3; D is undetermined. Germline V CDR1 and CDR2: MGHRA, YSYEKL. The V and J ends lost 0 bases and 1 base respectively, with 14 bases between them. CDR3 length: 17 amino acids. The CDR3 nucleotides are TGCGCCAGCAGCCAAGACAGCGCGGAAGTACGCACAGATACGCAGTATTTT. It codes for CASSQDSAEVRTDTQYF.

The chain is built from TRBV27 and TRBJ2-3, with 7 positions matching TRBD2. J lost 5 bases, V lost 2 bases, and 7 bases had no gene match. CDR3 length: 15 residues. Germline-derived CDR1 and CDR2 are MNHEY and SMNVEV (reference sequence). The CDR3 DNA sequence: TGTGCCAGCAGTTTACCGGGGAGGGCCAGAGATACGCAGTATTTT. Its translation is CASSLPGRARDTQYF.

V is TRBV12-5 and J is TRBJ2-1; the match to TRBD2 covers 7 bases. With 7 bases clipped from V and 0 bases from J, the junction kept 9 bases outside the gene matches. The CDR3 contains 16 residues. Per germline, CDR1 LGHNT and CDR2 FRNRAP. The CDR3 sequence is CASVIGGGSSYNEQFF. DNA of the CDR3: TGTGCTAGTGTTATCGGCGGGGGAAGCTCCTACAATGAGCAGTTCTTC.

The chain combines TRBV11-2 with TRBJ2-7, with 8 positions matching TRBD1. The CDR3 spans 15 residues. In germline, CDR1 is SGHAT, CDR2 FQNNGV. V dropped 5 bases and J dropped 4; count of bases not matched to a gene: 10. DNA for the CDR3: TGTGCCAGCAGCCCCGGACAGGGTTCGTGGTACGAGCAGTACTTC. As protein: CASSPGQGSWYEQYF. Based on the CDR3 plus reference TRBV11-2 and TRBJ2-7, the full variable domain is EAGVAQSPRYKIIEKRQSVAFWCNPISGHATLYWYQQILGQGPKLLIQFQNNGVVDDSQLPKDRFSAERLKGVDSTLKIQPAKLEDSAVYLCASSPGQGSWYEQYFGPGTRLTVT.

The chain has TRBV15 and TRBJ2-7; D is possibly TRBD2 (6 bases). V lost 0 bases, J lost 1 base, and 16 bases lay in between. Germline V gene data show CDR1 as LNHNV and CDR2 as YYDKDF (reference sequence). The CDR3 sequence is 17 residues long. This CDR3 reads CATSRDPPGSGSYEQYF. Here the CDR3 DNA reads TGTGCCACCAGCAGAGACCCCCCCGGGAGTGGGTCCTACGAGCAGTACTTC.

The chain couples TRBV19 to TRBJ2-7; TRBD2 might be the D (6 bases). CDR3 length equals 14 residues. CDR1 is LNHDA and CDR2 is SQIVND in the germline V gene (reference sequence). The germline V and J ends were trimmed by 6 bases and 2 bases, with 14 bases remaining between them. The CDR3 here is CASSGTPRPYEQYF. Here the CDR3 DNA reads TGTGCCAGTAGCGGGACTCCCCGGCCCTACGAGCAGTACTTC.

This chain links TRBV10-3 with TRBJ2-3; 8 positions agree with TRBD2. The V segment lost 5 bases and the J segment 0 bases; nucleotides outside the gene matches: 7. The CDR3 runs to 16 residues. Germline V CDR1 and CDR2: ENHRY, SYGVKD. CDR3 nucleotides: TGTGCCATCAGTTTTGCGGGAGGATTAAGCACAGATACGCAGTATTTT. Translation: CAISFAGGLSTDTQYF.

As DNA, the CDR3 is TGTGCCAGTAGTATCCAGGACAAGCAGTTCTTC. It is translated as CASSIQDKQFF. The chain combines TRBV19 with TRBJ2-1; maybe TRBD1 (5 bases). The germline V gene has CDR1 LNHDA and CDR2 SQIVND (reference sequence). The CDR3 runs to 11 residues. V lost 3 bases and J 11 bases, leaving 8 bases between the germline ends.